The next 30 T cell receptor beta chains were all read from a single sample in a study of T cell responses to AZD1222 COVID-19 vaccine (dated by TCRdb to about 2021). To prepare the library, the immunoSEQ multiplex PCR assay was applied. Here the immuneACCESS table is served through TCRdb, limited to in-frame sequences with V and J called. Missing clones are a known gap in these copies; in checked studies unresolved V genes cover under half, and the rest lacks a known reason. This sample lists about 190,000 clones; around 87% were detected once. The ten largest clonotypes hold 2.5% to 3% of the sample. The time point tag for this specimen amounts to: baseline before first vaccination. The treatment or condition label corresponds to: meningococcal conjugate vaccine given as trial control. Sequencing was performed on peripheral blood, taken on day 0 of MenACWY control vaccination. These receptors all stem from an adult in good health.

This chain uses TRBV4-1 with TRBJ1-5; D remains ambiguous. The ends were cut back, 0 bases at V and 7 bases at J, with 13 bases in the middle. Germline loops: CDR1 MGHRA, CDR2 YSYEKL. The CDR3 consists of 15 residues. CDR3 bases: TGCGCCAGCAGCCAAGATTTGTCAGTCGGGCAGCCCCAGCATTTT. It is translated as CASSQDLSVGQPQHF.

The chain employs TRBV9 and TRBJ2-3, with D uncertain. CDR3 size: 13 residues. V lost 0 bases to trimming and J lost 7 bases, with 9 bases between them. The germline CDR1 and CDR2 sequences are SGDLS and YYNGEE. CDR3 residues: CASSVDETHTQYF. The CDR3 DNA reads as TGTGCCAGCAGCGTAGATGAGACACATACGCAGTATTTT.

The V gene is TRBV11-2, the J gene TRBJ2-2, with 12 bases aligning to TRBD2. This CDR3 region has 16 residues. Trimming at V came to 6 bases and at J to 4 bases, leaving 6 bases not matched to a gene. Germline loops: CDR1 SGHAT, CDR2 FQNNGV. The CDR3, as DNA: TGTGCCAGCAGAACGACTAGCGGGAGCGCCACCGGGGAGCTGTTTTTT. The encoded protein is CASRTTSGSATGELFF.

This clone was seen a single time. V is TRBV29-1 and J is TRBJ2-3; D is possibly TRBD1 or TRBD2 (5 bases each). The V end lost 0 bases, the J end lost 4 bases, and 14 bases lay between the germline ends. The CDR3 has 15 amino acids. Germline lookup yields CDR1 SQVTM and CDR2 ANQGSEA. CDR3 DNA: TGCAGCGTTGAAGATCGGAGCCGAGGGGCAGATACGCAGTATTTT. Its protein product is CSVEDRSRGADTQYF.

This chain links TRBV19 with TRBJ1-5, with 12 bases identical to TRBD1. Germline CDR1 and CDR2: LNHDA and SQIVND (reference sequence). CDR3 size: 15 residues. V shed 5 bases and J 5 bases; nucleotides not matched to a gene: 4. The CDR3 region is CASSSGQGAYQPQHF. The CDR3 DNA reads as TGTGCCAGTAGTTCGGGACAGGGGGCTTATCAGCCCCAGCATTTT.

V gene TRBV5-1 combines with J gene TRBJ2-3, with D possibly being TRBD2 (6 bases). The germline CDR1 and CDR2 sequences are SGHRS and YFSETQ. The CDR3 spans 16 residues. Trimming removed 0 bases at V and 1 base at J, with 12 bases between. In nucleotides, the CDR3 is TGCGCCAGCAGCTTGGAGGCAGCGGGCGGCACAGATACGCAGTATTTT. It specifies CASSLEAAGGTDTQYF.

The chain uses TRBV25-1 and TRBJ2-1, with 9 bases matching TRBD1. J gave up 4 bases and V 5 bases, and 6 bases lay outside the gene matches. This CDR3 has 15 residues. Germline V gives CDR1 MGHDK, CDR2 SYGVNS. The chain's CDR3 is CASSHRDRAYNEQFF. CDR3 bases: TGTGCCAGCAGTCACCGGGACAGGGCTTACAATGAGCAGTTCTTC.

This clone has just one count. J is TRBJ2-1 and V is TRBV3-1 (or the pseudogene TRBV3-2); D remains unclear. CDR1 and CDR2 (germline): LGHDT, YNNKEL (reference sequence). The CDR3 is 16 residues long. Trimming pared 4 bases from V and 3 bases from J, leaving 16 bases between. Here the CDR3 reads CASSPPSAAYYNEQFF. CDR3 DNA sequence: TGTGCCAGCAGCCCCCCGTCTGCGGCATACTACAATGAGCAGTTCTTC.

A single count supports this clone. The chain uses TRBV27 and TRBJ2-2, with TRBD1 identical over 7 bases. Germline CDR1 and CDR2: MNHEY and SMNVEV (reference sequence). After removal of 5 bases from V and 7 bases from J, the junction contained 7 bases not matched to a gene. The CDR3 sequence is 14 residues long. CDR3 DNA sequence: TGTGCCAGCAGTCCAGACAGGGTAGGCGGGGAGCTGTTTTTT. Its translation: CASSPDRVGGELFF.

This chain's CDR3 is CASSPKPSSYNEQFF. As DNA, the CDR3 is TGTGCCAGCAGCCCTAAACCCAGCTCCTACAATGAGCAGTTCTTC. The J gene is TRBJ2-1, the V gene TRBV9; D is unclear. Trimming cost V 4 bases and J 0 bases, with 11 bases left between them. The CDR3 runs 15 residues. CDR1 SGDLS and CDR2 YYNGEE come from the germline V gene.

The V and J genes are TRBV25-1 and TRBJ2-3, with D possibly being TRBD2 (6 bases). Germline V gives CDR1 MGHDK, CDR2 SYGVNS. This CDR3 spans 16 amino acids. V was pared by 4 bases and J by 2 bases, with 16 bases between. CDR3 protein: CASSANPGGTTDTQYF. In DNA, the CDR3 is TGTGCCAGCAGTGCAAATCCCGGGGGAACCACAGATACGCAGTATTTT.

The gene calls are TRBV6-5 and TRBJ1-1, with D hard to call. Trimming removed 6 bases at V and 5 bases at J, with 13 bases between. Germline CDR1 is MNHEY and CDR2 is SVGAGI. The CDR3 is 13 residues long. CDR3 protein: CASSLRGYTEAFF. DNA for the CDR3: TGTGCCAGCAGCCTCCGGGGATATACTGAAGCTTTCTTT.

The CDR3 nucleotides are TGTGCCAGCTCCCGGGACTTACAAGAGACCCAGTACTTC. Amino acids: CASSRDLQETQYF. The chain joins TRBV2 to TRBJ2-5; possible D gene TRBD2, 6 bases. Trimming pared 8 bases from V and 2 bases from J, leaving 12 bases between. Germline V CDR1 and CDR2: SNHLY, FYNNEI. CDR3 length: 13 amino acids.

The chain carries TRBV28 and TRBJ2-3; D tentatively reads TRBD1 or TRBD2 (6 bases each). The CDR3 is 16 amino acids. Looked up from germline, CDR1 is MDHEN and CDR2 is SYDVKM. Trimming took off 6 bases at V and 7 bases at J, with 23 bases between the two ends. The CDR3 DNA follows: TGTGCCAGCAGCCCGAGTGGGGGGCCTCGTTTTAATACGCAGTATTTT. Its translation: CASSPSGGPRFNTQYF.

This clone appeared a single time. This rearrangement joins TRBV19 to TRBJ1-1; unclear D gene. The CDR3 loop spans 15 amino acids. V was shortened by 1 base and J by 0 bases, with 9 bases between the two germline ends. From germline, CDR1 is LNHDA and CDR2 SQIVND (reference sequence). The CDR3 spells CASSIGATMNTEAFF. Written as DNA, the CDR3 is TGTGCCAGTAGTATAGGTGCGACTATGAACACTGAAGCTTTCTTT.

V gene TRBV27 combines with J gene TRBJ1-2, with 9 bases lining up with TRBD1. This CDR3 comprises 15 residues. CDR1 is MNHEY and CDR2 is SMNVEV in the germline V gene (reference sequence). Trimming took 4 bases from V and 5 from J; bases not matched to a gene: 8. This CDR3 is CASSYTVTGGYGYTF. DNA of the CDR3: TGTGCCAGCAGTTATACGGTGACAGGGGGATATGGCTACACCTTC.

CDR3 protein: CATSQTGLGTDTQYF. The CDR3 region has the DNA TGTGCCACCAGCCAGACAGGGTTGGGCACAGATACGCAGTATTTT. The chain recombines TRBV15 with TRBJ2-3; 7 nucleotides line up with TRBD1. The CDR3 extends over 15 amino acids. After removal of 5 bases from V and 1 base from J, the junction contained 6 bases not matched to a gene. Germline V gene lookup returns CDR1 LNHNV and CDR2 YYDKDF (reference sequence).

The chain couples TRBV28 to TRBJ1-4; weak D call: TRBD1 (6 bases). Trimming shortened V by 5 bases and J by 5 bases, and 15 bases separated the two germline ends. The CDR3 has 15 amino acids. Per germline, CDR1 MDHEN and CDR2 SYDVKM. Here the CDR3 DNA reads TGTGCCAGCAGTCCCCAGACAGGCCAAAATGAAAAACTGTTTTTT. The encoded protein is CASSPQTGQNEKLFF.

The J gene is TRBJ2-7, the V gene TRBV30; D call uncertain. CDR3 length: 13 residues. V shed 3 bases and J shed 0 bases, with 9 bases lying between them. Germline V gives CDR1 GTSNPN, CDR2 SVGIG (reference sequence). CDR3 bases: TGTGCCTGGAGAGGCCGTCTCTCCTACGAGCAGTACTTC. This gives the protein CAWRGRLSYEQYF.

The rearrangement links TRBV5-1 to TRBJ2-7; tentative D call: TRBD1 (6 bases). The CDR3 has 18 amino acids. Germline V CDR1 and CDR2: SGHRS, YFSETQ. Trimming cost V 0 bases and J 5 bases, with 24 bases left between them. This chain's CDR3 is CASSLAGDGEGVTDEQYF. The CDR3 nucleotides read TGCGCCAGCAGCTTGGCCGGGGATGGTGAGGGGGTAACGGACGAGCAGTACTTC.

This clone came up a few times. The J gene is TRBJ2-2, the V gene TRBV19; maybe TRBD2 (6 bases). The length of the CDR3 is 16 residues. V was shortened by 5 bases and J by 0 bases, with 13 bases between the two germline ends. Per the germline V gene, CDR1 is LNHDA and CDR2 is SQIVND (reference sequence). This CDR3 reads CASSQAGTANTGELFF. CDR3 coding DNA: TGTGCCAGTAGTCAAGCCGGGACTGCGAACACCGGGGAGCTGTTTTTT. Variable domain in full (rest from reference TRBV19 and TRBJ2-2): DGGITQSPKYLFRKEGQNVTLSCEQNLNHDAMYWYRQDPGQGLRLIYYSQIVNDFQKGDIAEGYSVSREKKESFPLTVTSAQKNPTAFYLCASSQAGTANTGELFFGEGSRLTVL.

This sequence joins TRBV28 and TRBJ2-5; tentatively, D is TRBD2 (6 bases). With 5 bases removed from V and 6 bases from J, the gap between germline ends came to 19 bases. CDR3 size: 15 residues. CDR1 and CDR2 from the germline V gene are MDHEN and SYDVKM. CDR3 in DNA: TGTGCCAGCAGTCCCCCGCGGGGCGGATATCAGACCCAGTACTTC. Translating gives CASSPPRGGYQTQYF.

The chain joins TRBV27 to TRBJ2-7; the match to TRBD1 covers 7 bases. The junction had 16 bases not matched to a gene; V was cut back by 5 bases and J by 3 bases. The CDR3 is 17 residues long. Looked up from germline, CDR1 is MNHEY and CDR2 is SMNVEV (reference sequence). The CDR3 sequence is CASSVATPTGIYYEQYF. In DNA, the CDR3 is TGTGCCAGCAGTGTAGCCACCCCGACAGGGATCTACTACGAGCAGTACTTC.

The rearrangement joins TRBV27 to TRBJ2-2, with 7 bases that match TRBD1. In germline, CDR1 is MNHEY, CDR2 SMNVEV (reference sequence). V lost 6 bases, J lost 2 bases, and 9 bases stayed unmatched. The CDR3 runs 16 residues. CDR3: CASRLLQGENTGELFF. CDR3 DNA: TGTGCCAGCAGATTACTCCAGGGGGAAAACACCGGGGAGCTGTTTTTT.

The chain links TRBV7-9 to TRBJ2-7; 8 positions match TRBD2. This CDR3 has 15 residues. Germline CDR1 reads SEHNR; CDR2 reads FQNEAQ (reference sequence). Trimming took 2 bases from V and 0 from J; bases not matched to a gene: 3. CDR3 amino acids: CASSLSRGASYEQYF. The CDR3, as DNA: TGTGCCAGCAGCTTATCGCGGGGGGCCTCCTACGAGCAGTACTTC.

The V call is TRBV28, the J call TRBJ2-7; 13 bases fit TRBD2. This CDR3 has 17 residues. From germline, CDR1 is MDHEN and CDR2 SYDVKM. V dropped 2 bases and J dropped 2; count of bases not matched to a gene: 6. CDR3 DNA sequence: TGTGCCAGCAGTTTAGATCGACTAGCGGGGGGCACCTACGAGCAGTACTTC. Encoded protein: CASSLDRLAGGTYEQYF.

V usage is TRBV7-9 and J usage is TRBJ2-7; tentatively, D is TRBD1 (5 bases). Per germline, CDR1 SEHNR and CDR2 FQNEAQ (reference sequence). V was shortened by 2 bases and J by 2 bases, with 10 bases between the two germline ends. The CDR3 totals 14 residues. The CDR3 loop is CASSLIPRAYEQYF. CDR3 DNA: TGTGCCAGCAGCTTAATCCCCAGGGCCTACGAGCAGTACTTC.

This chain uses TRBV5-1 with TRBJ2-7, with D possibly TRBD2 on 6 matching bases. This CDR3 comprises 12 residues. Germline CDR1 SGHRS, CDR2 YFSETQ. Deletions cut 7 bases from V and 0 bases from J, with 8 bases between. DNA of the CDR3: TGCGCCAGCGGGGGGAGCTCCTACGAGCAGTACTTC. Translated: CASGGSSYEQYF.

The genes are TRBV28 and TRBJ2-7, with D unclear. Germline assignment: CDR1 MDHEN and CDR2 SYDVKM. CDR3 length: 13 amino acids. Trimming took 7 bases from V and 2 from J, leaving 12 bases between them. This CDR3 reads CASTRKVPYEQYF. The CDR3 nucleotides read TGTGCCAGCACCCGAAAAGTCCCCTACGAGCAGTACTTC.

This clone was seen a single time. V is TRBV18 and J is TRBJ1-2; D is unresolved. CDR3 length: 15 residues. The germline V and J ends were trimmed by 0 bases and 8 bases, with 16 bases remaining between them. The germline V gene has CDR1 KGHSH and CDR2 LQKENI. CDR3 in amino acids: CASSPPSHTTMGYTF. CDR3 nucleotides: TGTGCCAGCTCACCACCCTCTCATACAACTATGGGCTACACCTTC.